These 29 T cell receptor beta chains were sequenced from one sample in a study of cytomegalovirus exposure and HLA in healthy donors. The PCR made use of 60 Vbeta and 13 Jbeta primers. Generated by immunoSEQ multiplex PCR, the TCRdb table keeps only in-frame clones and is missing some. The sample contains tens of thousands of clones, nearly 80% of which appear only once. Sequences were obtained from PBMCs. These receptors originate from a woman aged 40 to 55 in good health and CMV-seronegative.

The chain employs TRBV14 and TRBJ1-1, with D possibly matching TRBD1 (5 bases). V dropped 1 base and J dropped 5 bases, with 14 bases sitting between them. This CDR3 is 15 amino acids long. Germline loops: CDR1 SGHDN, CDR2 FVKESK. This CDR3 reads CASSQVWGGRTEAFF. The CDR3 nucleotides are TGTGCCAGCAGCCAAGTTTGGGGGGGAAGGACTGAAGCTTTCTTT.

The chain recombines TRBV6-1 with TRBJ1-2; 8 bases are a match to TRBD1. The V and J ends lost 2 bases and 4 bases, in that order; junction bases with no gene match: 3. Germline lookup yields CDR1 MNHNS and CDR2 SASEGT. The CDR3 consists of 14 residues. CDR3 DNA sequence: TGTGCCAGCAGTGAAACCGGGACAGGCTATGGCTACACCTTC. It specifies CASSETGTGYGYTF.

A note on this clone: A read error may account for a junction end that differs from germline. The rearrangement uses TRBV6-5 and TRBJ1-5; 9 bases are shared with TRBD1. Germline V CDR1 and CDR2: MNHEY, SVGAGI. This CDR3 is built from 15 residues. This CDR3 is CASSSSGQGIQPQNF. The CDR3 bases are TGTGCCAGCAGTTCCTCGGGACAGGGAATCCAGCCCCAGAATTTT.

This sequence joins TRBV10-3 and TRBJ2-7, with D possibly being TRBD1 (5 bases). Trimming removed 5 bases at V and 3 bases at J, with 8 bases between. CDR3 length: 12 amino acids. Germline lookup yields CDR1 ENHRY and CDR2 SYGVKD. The CDR3, as DNA: TGTGCCATCAGTTACCAGGGCTACGAGCAGTACTTC. It specifies CAISYQGYEQYF.

The chain joins TRBV27 to TRBJ1-4; 11 bases match TRBD1. There are 14 residues in the CDR3. With 2 bases clipped from V and 10 bases from J, the junction kept 3 bases outside the gene matches. The germline CDR1 and CDR2 sequences are MNHEY and SMNVEV (reference sequence). DNA of the CDR3: TGTGCCAGCAGTTTAAGGACAGGGGGCGGAAAACTGTTTTTT. It is translated as CASSLRTGGGKLFF.

A note on this clone: One junction end does not reproduce the germline sequence, and a read error may be involved. DNA for the CDR3: TGTGCCAGCACGGGGTTACGGAACCCTGAAGCTTTCTTT. Its translation: CASTGLRNPEAFF. The V and J genes are TRBV28 and TRBJ1-1, with D unresolved. Germline V gene data show CDR1 as MDHEN and CDR2 as SYDVKM. This CDR3 comprises 13 residues.

The chain joins TRBV19 to TRBJ2-2; 7 bases align to TRBD2. Trimming at V came to 10 bases and at J to 4 bases, leaving 9 bases not matched to a gene. This CDR3 has 14 amino acids. Germline V gene sequence: CDR1 LNHDA, CDR2 SQIVND (reference sequence). For the CDR3, the DNA is TGTGCCACCAAACCCTGGGGGGGCACCGGGGAGCTGTTTTTT. Protein: CATKPWGGTGELFF.

The rearrangement links TRBV7-3 to TRBJ2-5; 11 bases match TRBD2. The CDR3 consists of 15 residues. The germline CDR1 and CDR2 sequences are SGHTA and FQGTGA. With 5 bases clipped from V and 4 bases from J, the junction kept 6 bases outside the gene matches. CDR3 in amino acids: CASSLAGGLVETQYF. In nucleotides, the CDR3 is TGTGCCAGCAGCCTAGCGGGGGGATTGGTAGAGACCCAGTACTTC. Full variable domain (outside the CDR3, taken from reference TRBV7-3 and TRBJ2-5): GAGVSQTPSNKVTEKGKYVELRCDPISGHTALYWYRQSLGQGPEFLIYFQGTGAADDSGLPNDRFFAVRPEGSVSTLKIQRTERGDSAVYLCASSLAGGLVETQYFGPGTRLLVL.

There are a few counts of this clone. The V call is TRBV11-2, the J call TRBJ2-7; 11 bases agree with TRBD1. V was pared by 5 bases and J by 4 bases, with 4 bases of the junction left unmatched. This CDR3 is 14 amino acids long. CDR1 is SGHAT, CDR2 FQNNGV, per germline. In nucleotides, the CDR3 is TGTGCCAGCAGCCCCGGGACAGGGGGGTACGAGCAGTACTTC. This translates into CASSPGTGGYEQYF.

This chain connects TRBV4-2 to TRBJ1-4; D is ambiguous. There are 15 residues in the CDR3. V gave up 0 bases and J gave up 0 bases, with 5 bases separating them. The V gene's germline CDR1 is LGHNA and CDR2 YNFKEQ. The CDR3 loop reads CASSQDISTNEKLFF. CDR3 nucleotides: TGTGCCAGCAGCCAAGATATCTCAACTAATGAAAAACTGTTTTTT.

The J gene is TRBJ2-1, the V gene TRBV7-3; 15 positions match TRBD2. Germline CDR1 and CDR2: SGHTA and FQGTGA. CDR3 length: 13 amino acids. The junction had 4 bases not matched to a gene; V was cut back by 5 bases and J by 14 bases. The CDR3 protein is CASSTGLAGGKFF. The CDR3 nucleotides read TGTGCCAGCAGCACGGGACTAGCGGGGGGAAAGTTCTTC.

The CDR3 DNA is TGCGCCAGCAGCCAAGATGGAGGAGACACTGAAGCTTTCTTT. It is translated as CASSQDGGDTEAFF. This chain joins TRBV4-3 and TRBJ1-1; no firm D call. CDR1 and CDR2 (germline): LGHNA, YSLEER. There are 14 residues in the CDR3. Trimming shortened V by 0 bases and J by 3 bases, and 8 bases separated the two germline ends.

About this clone itself: Other DNA sequences within the sample encode an identical CDR3. V gene TRBV13 combines with J gene TRBJ1-4; 8 bases align to TRBD1. This CDR3 has 14 amino acids. The V gene's germline CDR1 is PRHDT and CDR2 FYEKMQ (reference sequence). Trimming cost V 3 bases and J 8 bases; bases outside gene matches: 5. The CDR3: CASSFGQGGEKLFF. The CDR3 DNA reads as TGTGCCAGCAGCTTCGGACAGGGCGGGGAAAAACTGTTTTTT.

The chain combines TRBV28 with TRBJ2-2; D might be TRBD2 (7 bases). V dropped 8 bases and J dropped 4 bases, with 17 bases sitting between them. Germline V gene lookup returns CDR1 MDHEN and CDR2 SYDVKM. CDR3 length equals 15 residues. The DNA of the CDR3 is TGTGCCAGCGGTGACGGGGGGCCACCCACCGGGGAGCTGTTTTTT. Amino acids: CASGDGGPPTGELFF.

V gene TRBV30 combines with J gene TRBJ1-2; 10 bases line up with TRBD1. The germline V gene encodes CDR1 GTSNPN and CDR2 SVGIG (reference sequence). The V segment lost 4 bases and the J segment 4 bases; nucleotides outside the gene matches: 9. The CDR3 sequence is 15 residues long. CDR3 nucleotide sequence: TGTGCCTGGATTAGGACCGGACAGGGGGTCTATGGCTACACCTTC. Protein: CAWIRTGQGVYGYTF.

The chain uses TRBV9 and TRBJ1-2; D gene uncertain. The germline V gene has CDR1 SGDLS and CDR2 YYNGEE. The CDR3 totals 16 residues. Trimming pared 4 bases from V and 3 bases from J, leaving 19 bases between. The CDR3 nucleotides are TGTGCCAGCAGCCCCCGGGTTGAGGTAAATTACTATGGCTACACCTTC. It yields the protein CASSPRVEVNYYGYTF.

V usage is TRBV2 and J usage is TRBJ2-5, with D maybe TRBD2 (7 bases). The germline gives CDR1 SNHLY, CDR2 FYNNEI. V was cut by 11 bases and J by 5 bases, with 18 bases left in between. The CDR3 loop spans 13 amino acids. The chain's CDR3 is CAGSGGGGETQYF. The CDR3 nucleotides are TGTGCCGGATCGGGGGGTGGGGGCGAGACCCAGTACTTC. Full variable domain (missing parts from reference TRBV2 and TRBJ2-5): EPEVTQTPSHQVTQMGQEVILRCVPISNHLYFYWYRQILGQKVEFLVSFYNNEISEKSEIFDDQFSVERPDGSNFTLKIRSTKLEDSAMYFCAGSGGGGETQYFGPGTRLLVL.

The chain joins TRBV4-1 to TRBJ1-5; maybe TRBD1 (5 bases). The CDR3 runs 17 residues. Germline CDR1 and CDR2: MGHRA and YSYEKL. Between the trimmed V and J ends, which lost 1 base and 2 bases, there was a span of 15 bases. CDR3 DNA: TGCGCCAGCAGCCAAGGGCCCGAAAGGGGCGGCAATCAGCCCCAGCATTTT. Protein product: CASSQGPERGGNQPQHF.

The J gene is TRBJ1-1, the V gene TRBV5-6, with unresolved D. CDR1 is SGHDT, CDR2 YYEEEE, per germline. Trimming pared 0 bases from V and 6 bases from J, leaving 12 bases between. The CDR3 runs 14 residues. DNA of the CDR3: TGTGCCAGCAGCTTGGTGTACGAGGGTGCTGAAGCTTTCTTT. As protein: CASSLVYEGAEAFF.

The rearrangement joins TRBV28 to TRBJ1-2; possible D gene TRBD1, 5 bases. Germline V gene data show CDR1 as MDHEN and CDR2 as SYDVKM. This CDR3 is 15 amino acids long. Trimming pared 10 bases from V and 2 bases from J, leaving 20 bases between. The CDR3 sequence: CAILPPQGRNYGYTF. The CDR3 region has the DNA TGTGCCATCCTACCGCCCCAGGGTAGGAACTATGGCTACACCTTC.

In its sample, this clone was seen a few times. CDR3 sequence: CASSPRGSYNEQFF. In DNA, the CDR3 is TGTGCCAGCAGCCCCCGGGGCTCCTACAATGAGCAGTTCTTC. This rearrangement joins TRBV6-4 to TRBJ2-1, with a possible D match to TRBD2 (5 bases). The germline V gene encodes CDR1 MRHNA and CDR2 SNTAGT. Trimming pared 6 bases from V and 0 bases from J, leaving 9 bases between. CDR3 length equals 14 residues.

The J gene is TRBJ2-2, the V gene TRBV13; TRBD2 matches 7 bases. J was trimmed by 4 bases and V by 6 bases; bases with no gene match: 11. Germline-derived CDR1 and CDR2 are PRHDT and FYEKMQ (reference sequence). CDR3 length equals 16 residues. In nucleotides, the CDR3 is TGTGCCAGCAGACTCCAGGGCGGCGGGGGCACCGGGGAGCTGTTTTTT. Its protein product is CASRLQGGGGTGELFF.

V is TRBV2 and J is TRBJ1-4, with 7 nucleotides matching TRBD1. Looked up from germline, CDR1 is SNHLY and CDR2 is FYNNEI. With 6 bases clipped from V and 6 bases from J, the junction kept 4 bases outside the gene matches. The CDR3 covers 13 residues. CDR3 amino acids: CASRQGIDEKLFF. In DNA, the CDR3 is TGTGCCAGCAGACAGGGGATCGATGAAAAACTGTTTTTT.

This chain connects TRBV5-6 to TRBJ2-2; 12 nucleotides align to TRBD2. Unmatched junction bases numbered 9, after V lost 3 bases and J lost 9 bases. The germline V gene encodes CDR1 SGHDT and CDR2 YYEEEE. There are 16 residues in the CDR3. The CDR3 nucleotides read TGTGCCAGCAGCTGGCTGACTAGCGGGGGTCCCTGGGAGCTGTTTTTT. Its protein is CASSWLTSGGPWELFF.

Only one count was recorded for this clone. V and J are TRBV7-6 and TRBJ1-2; TRBD1 matches at 7 bases. This CDR3 is built from 13 residues. V shed 2 bases, J shed 3 bases, and the junction held 0 bases outside the gene matches. The germline V gene encodes CDR1 SGHVS and CDR2 FNYEAQ. This chain's CDR3 is CASSLQGDYGYTF. CDR3 nucleotide sequence: TGTGCCAGCAGCTTACAGGGGGACTATGGCTACACCTTC.

The V call is TRBV2, the J call TRBJ2-5; D call uncertain. V dropped 6 bases and J dropped 2 bases, with 10 bases sitting between them. The CDR3 totals 13 residues. Germline lookup yields CDR1 SNHLY and CDR2 FYNNEI. CDR3 DNA sequence: TGTGCCAGCAGGACGATGAGGCAAGAGACCCAGTACTTC. Its protein product is CASRTMRQETQYF.

The rearrangement joins TRBV6-1 to TRBJ1-4; tentative D call: TRBD1 (6 bases). Germline loops: CDR1 MNHNS, CDR2 SASEGT. This CDR3 contains 15 residues. The V end lost 7 bases, the J end lost 0 bases, and 12 bases lay between the germline ends. CDR3 DNA sequence: TGTGCCAGCAAACAGGGAAAAGCAACTAATGAAAAACTGTTTTTT. Translated, it gives CASKQGKATNEKLFF.

This sequence joins TRBV6-1 and TRBJ1-4, with D tentatively TRBD1 (6 bases). V was pared by 5 bases and J by 6 bases, with 13 bases between. The CDR3 sequence is 14 residues long. The germline gives CDR1 MNHNS, CDR2 SASEGT. The CDR3 region is CASSSGQIDEKLFF. The CDR3 DNA reads TGTGCCAGCAGTTCCGGACAGATAGATGAAAAACTGTTTTTT.

The rearrangement links TRBV5-4 to TRBJ1-2, with a tentative D call TRBD1 (5 bases). Germline loops: CDR1 SGHNT, CDR2 YYREEE (reference sequence). The length of the CDR3 is 13 residues. V shed 2 bases and J shed 6 bases, with 11 bases lying between them. CDR3 nucleotides: TGTGCCAGCAGCTTAAAGGGGCCAGATGGCTACACCTTC. Its translation is CASSLKGPDGYTF. Full variable domain (missing parts from reference TRBV5-4 and TRBJ1-2): ETGVTQSPTHLIKTRGQQVTLRCSSQSGHNTVSWYQQALGQGPQFIFQYYREEENGRGNFPPRFSGLQFPNYSSELNVNALELDDSALYLCASSLKGPDGYTFGSGTRLTVV.